A single sample is the source of the 17 T cell receptor beta chains below, sequenced in a study of blood T cells in healthy people across ages. The use of a sample-barcoded 5' primer and a J-beta primer mix characterized a second PCR of roughly 6 to 11 cycles. TCRdb re-derived calls from the 5' RACE reads in MiXCR, one entry per CDR3 protein. This table has over 1,300,000 distinct CDR3 sequences, 59% appearing once. Sequencing used blood. These receptors came from a young man in good health.

This clonotype was seen more than once but under ten times. CDR3 in DNA: TGTGCCAGCAGCAAAGGAACTAGCGGGAGCTCCTACGAGCAGTACTTC. Translated: CASSKGTSGSSYEQYF. The genes are TRBV7-6 and TRBJ2-7; 11 positions match TRBD2. CDR1 and CDR2 (germline): SGHVS, FNYEAQ. V shed 5 bases, J shed 0 bases, and the junction held 6 bases outside the gene matches. The CDR3 sequence is 16 residues long.

The chain carries TRBV2 and TRBJ2-7; D could derive from TRBD1 or TRBD2 (5 bases each). CDR1 and CDR2 from the germline V gene are SNHLY and FYNNEI. The CDR3 length is 13 residues. The V gene lost 8 bases and the J gene lost 5 bases, with 16 bases spanning the gap. CDR3 sequence (DNA): TGTGCCAGCGTAGGGGACCAAATAAACGAGCAGTACTTC. Translating gives CASVGDQINEQYF.

For this clonotype: Relative to the germline gene, one junction end is altered; a read error may explain this. J is TRBJ2-7 and V is TRBV20-1; 8 bases are a match to TRBD2. Germline V gene lookup returns CDR1 DFQATT and CDR2 SNEGSKA (reference sequence). The CDR3 consists of 13 residues. This CDR3 reads CSASEREPDERYF. CDR3 coding DNA: TGCAGTGCTAGCGAGCGGGAGCCCGACGAGCGGTACTTC.

Notes on this clonotype: Relative to the germline gene, one junction end is altered; a read error may explain this. The J gene is TRBJ2-3, the V gene TRBV9; tentatively, D is TRBD1 or TRBD2 (5 bases each). CDR1 SGDLS and CDR2 YYNGEE come from the germline V gene. The CDR3 runs 16 residues. CDR3 in amino acids: CASSVGVGANTGTQYF. The CDR3, as DNA: TGTGCCAGCAGCGTAGGGGTGGGAGCCAATACAGGTACGCAGTATTTT.

The chain joins TRBV13 to TRBJ2-4; tentative D call: TRBD1 (5 bases). The J call is doubtful: the DNA matches TRBJ2-7 better. CDR3 length equals 14 residues. The V gene's germline CDR1 is PRHDT and CDR2 FYEKMQ (reference sequence). The CDR3 coding sequence is TGTGCCAGCAGCCCACAAGGGGAATTCTACGAGCAGTACTTC. This codes for CASSPQGEFYEQYF.

The rearrangement uses TRBV27 and TRBJ2-5; 11 nucleotides match TRBD2. Germline V gene data show CDR1 as MNHEY and CDR2 as SMNVEV (reference sequence). This CDR3 spans 14 amino acids. After removal of 6 bases from V and 6 bases from J, the junction contained 6 bases not matched to a gene. Written as DNA, the CDR3 is TGTGCCAGCAGCTATACTAGCGGGGGTCAGACCCAGTACTTC. This gives the protein CASSYTSGGQTQYF.

This clonotype was observed once. V is TRBV5-6 and J is TRBJ2-5, with D unclear. The germline V gene encodes CDR1 SGHDT and CDR2 YYEEEE. Trimming pared 3 bases from V and 4 bases from J, leaving 13 bases between. The CDR3 sequence is 14 residues long. The CDR3 loop is CASSSQTGLETQYF. CDR3 DNA sequence: TGTGCCAGCAGCTCGCAGACCGGGCTAGAGACCCAGTACTTC.

The chain combines TRBV6-1 with TRBJ2-7; 11 bases align to TRBD2. Germline V gives CDR1 MNHNS, CDR2 SASEGT. Germline trimming cut 0 bases from V and 2 bases from J; bases unmatched to any gene: 12. This CDR3 contains 19 residues. The CDR3 region has the DNA TGTGCCAGCAGTGAAGCAACACTAGCGGGAGCCTACGGGGCCTACGAGCAGTACTTC. As protein: CASSEATLAGAYGAYEQYF.

The chain joins TRBV20-1 to TRBJ2-1; no reliable D call. The CDR3 loop spans 13 amino acids. V shed 3 bases and J shed 3 bases, with 9 bases lying between them. The germline CDR1 and CDR2 sequences are DFQATT and SNEGSKA (reference sequence). CDR3: CSARAPDYNEQFF. The CDR3 region has the DNA TGCAGTGCTAGGGCCCCGGACTACAATGAGCAGTTCTTC.

V is TRBV10-3 and J is TRBJ2-5; 7 positions match TRBD1. Germline-derived CDR1 and CDR2 are ENHRY and SYGVKD. The CDR3 runs 13 residues. V trimming: 3 bases; J trimming: 3 bases; junction bases outside the gene matches: 1. This CDR3 is CAISEGTEETQYF. For the CDR3, the DNA is TGTGCCATCAGTGAAGGGACAGAAGAGACCCAGTACTTC.

The rearrangement joins TRBV20-1 to TRBJ2-7; 9 nucleotides line up with TRBD1. Losses at the gene ends were 3 bases for V and 7 bases for J; bases not matched to a gene: 13. The germline gives CDR1 DFQATT, CDR2 SNEGSKA (reference sequence). The CDR3 totals 15 residues. The CDR3 here is CSASTGQGSLNEQYF. CDR3 nucleotide sequence: TGCAGTGCTAGTACGGGACAGGGTAGTTTGAATGAGCAGTACTTC.

This sequence joins TRBV6-2 or TRBV6-3 and TRBJ2-5, with D possibly called TRBD1 or TRBD2 (5 bases each). The CDR3 is 15 amino acids. Trimming shortened V by 3 bases and J by 1 base, and 12 bases separated the two germline ends. Germline assignment: CDR1 MNHEY and CDR2 SVGEGT. The CDR3 DNA is TGTGCCAGCAGTTATGGGGCAGGGAGCCAAGAGACCCAGTACTTC. Amino acids: CASSYGAGSQETQYF.

The chain employs TRBV13 and TRBJ2-7; 13 bases line up with TRBD2. The CDR3 consists of 16 residues. Unmatched junction bases numbered 16, after V lost 10 bases and J lost 7 bases. CDR1 and CDR2 (germline): PRHDT, FYEKMQ (reference sequence). The CDR3 nucleotides are TGTGCCACGGGACTAGCGGGATCTCCATTGTCCAATGAGCAGTACTTC. It yields the protein CATGLAGSPLSNEQYF.

The chain has TRBV12-3 or TRBV12-4 and TRBJ2-7, with 8 bases lining up with TRBD2. The J call is in doubt because the DNA end fits TRBJ2-5 better. The CDR3 consists of 15 residues. The CDR3 bases are TGTGCCAGCAGTCCCCTAAGCGGGAGTGAACAGACCCAGTACTTC. Its protein is CASSPLSGSEQTQYF.

The chain recombines TRBV12-3 or TRBV12-4 with TRBJ2-1; TRBD1 matches at 8 bases. The CDR3 extends over 18 amino acids. Trimming removed 5 bases from V and 0 bases from J; junction bases left unmatched: 12. The DNA for the CDR3 is TGTGCCAGCAGTACCGACAGGGGACAACTAAGCTCCTACAATGAGCAGTTCTTC. This gives the protein CASSTDRGQLSSYNEQFF.

The V gene is TRBV9, the J gene TRBJ2-1; weak D call: TRBD2 (6 bases). The CDR3 contains 16 residues. Germline loops: CDR1 SGDLS, CDR2 YYNGEE. V gave up 6 bases and J gave up 5 bases, with 21 bases separating them. CDR3 loop: CASNSARAGLDNEQFF. Here the CDR3 DNA reads TGTGCCAGCAACTCTGCACGGGCGGGACTGGACAATGAGCAGTTCTTC.

This chain joins TRBV6-5 and TRBJ2-1; either TRBD1 or TRBD2 may supply D (5 bases each). The germline V gene has CDR1 MNHEY and CDR2 SVGAGI. This CDR3 contains 14 residues. The V end lost 0 bases, the J end lost 6 bases, and 9 bases lay between the germline ends. The CDR3 protein is CASSYSGTSNEQFF. Written as DNA, the CDR3 is TGTGCCAGCAGTTACTCCGGGACCTCCAATGAGCAGTTCTTC.